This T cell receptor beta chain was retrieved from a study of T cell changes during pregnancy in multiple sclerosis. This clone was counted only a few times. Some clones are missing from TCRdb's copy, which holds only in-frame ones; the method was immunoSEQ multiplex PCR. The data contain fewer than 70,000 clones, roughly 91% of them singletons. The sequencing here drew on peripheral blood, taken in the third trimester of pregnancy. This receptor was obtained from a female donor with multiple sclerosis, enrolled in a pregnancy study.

CDR3 sequence: CASSPTGGGSNQPQHF. CDR3 in DNA: TGTGCCAGCTCACCGACGGGGGGAGGTAGCAATCAGCCCCAGCATTTT. The chain joins TRBV18 to TRBJ1-5; maybe TRBD1 (5 bases). CDR3 length equals 16 residues. The germline V gene encodes CDR1 KGHSH and CDR2 LQKENI. Trimming took off 3 bases at V and 0 bases at J, with 12 bases between the two ends. Variable domain in full (rest from reference TRBV18 and TRBJ1-5): NAGVMQNPRHLVRRRGQEARLRCSPMKGHSHVYWYRQLPEEGLKFMVYLQKENIIDESGMPKERFSAEFPKEGPSILRIQQVVRGDSAAYFCASSPTGGGSNQPQHFGDGTRLSIL.